The 2 T cell receptor beta chains presented below share a single source sample, sequenced in a study of Ad26.COV2.S vaccination and SARS-CoV-2 variants. The assay was immunoSEQ multiplex PCR, and TCRdb's table has in-frame clones only and misses some. The sample yields more than 250,000 clones, more than 75% seen once. Documented treatment: about 20 received Ad26.COV2.S at low or high dose, single or two shots; five or six received placebo; per-sample allocation not given. Repertoires come from day 63 after the first vaccine or placebo injection. The sample in question was peripheral blood, obtained in a trial of Ad26.COV2.S vaccine versus placebo. These receptor sequences come from a person between 18 and 60 years old who received the Ad26.COV2.S COVID-19 vaccine or a placebo.

V usage is TRBV6-1 and J usage is TRBJ1-1; TRBD1 is a possible D gene (6 bases). Trimming took 2 bases from V and 4 from J, leaving 17 bases between them. Germline CDR1 MNHNS, CDR2 SASEGT. This CDR3 has 16 residues. The CDR3 here is CASSEPRGYWGTEAFF. The CDR3 nucleotides are TGTGCCAGCAGTGAACCAAGGGGGTATTGGGGCACTGAAGCTTTCTTT.

The chain links TRBV6-6 to TRBJ1-1; 7 bases fit TRBD1. The V segment lost 5 bases and the J segment 1 base; nucleotides outside the gene matches: 13. The CDR3 consists of 17 residues. Germline-derived CDR1 and CDR2 are MNHNY and SVGAGI (reference sequence). The CDR3 DNA reads as TGTGCCAGCAGTCAATGGGGGGACAGTCGGGGGAACACTGAAGCTTTCTTT. Its protein product is CASSQWGDSRGNTEAFF.